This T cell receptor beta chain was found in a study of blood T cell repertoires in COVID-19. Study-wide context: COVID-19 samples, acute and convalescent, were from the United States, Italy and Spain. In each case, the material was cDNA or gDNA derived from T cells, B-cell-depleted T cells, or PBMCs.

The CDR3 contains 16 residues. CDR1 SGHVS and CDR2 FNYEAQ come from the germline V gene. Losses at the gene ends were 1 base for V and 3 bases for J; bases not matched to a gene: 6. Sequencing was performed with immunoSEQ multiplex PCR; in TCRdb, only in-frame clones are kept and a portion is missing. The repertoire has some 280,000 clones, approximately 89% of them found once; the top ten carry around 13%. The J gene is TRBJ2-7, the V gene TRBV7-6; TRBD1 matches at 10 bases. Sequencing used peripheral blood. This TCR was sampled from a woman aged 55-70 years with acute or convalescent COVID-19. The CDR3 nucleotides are TGTGCCAGCAGCTTAGGTTCCGGACAGGGGGACTACGAGCAGTACTTC. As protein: CASSLGSGQGDYEQYF.